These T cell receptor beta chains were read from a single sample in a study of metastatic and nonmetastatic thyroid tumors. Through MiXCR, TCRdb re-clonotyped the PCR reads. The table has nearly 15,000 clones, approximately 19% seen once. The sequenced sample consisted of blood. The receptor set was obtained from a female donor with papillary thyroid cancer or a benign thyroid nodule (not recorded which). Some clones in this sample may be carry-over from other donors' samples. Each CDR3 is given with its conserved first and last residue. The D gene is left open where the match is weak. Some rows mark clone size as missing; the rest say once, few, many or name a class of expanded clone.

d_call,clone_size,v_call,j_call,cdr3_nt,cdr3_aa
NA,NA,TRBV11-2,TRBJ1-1,TGTGCCAGCAGCTTAGTGGGGCCGGGACAAGTTTCTGAAGCTTTCTTT,CASSLVGPGQVSEAFF
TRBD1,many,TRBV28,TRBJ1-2,TGTGCCAGCTGGTCTGACAGGGGCGTTAACTATGGCTACACCTTC,CASWSDRGVNYGYTF
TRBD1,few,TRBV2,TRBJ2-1,TGTGCCAGCAGTCAGGGGGATGATCAGTTCTTC,CASSQGDDQFF
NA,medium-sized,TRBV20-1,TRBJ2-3,TGCAGTGCCCCCTCCCCACGACGGGTAGGGACAGATACGCAGTATTTT,CSAPSPRRVGTDTQYF
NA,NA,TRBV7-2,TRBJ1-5,TGTGCCAGCAGCTTGGGCCGGGACATCAACGAGCATTTT,CASSLGRDINEHF
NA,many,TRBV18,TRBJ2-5,TGTGCCAGCTCAATAACCGGGACTGGAGCGGAGACCCAGTACTTC,CASSITGTGAETQYF
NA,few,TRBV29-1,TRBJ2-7,TGTAGCGTTGAAGATTCTCGCTGGAGGAGGGAGCAGTACTTC,CSVEDSRWRREQYF
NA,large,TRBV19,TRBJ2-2,TGTGCCAGTTCTGGAACCCTGAACACCGGGGAGCTGTTTTTT,CASSGTLNTGELFF
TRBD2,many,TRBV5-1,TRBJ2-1,TGCGCCAGCAGCGCCTCGGGACTACCGAACAATGAGCAGTTCTTC,CASSASGLPNNEQFF
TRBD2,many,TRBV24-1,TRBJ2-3,TGTGCCACCAGTGATTCGTCTTCGGGAGGTAGCACAGATACGCAGTATTTT,CATSDSSSGGSTDTQYF
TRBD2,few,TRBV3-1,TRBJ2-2,TGTGCCAGCAGCCAACCAGGACTAGCGGGAGTTAACGGGGAGCTGTTTTTT,CASSQPGLAGVNGELFF
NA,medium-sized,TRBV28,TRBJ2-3,TGTGCCAGCAGTTTATGGGGGGAGAAGGGCACAGATACGCAGTATTTT,CASSLWGEKGTDTQYF
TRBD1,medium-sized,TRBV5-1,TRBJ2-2,TGCGCCAGCAGCGCTACAGGGGGCGAGGACACCGGGGAGCTGTTTTTT,CASSATGGEDTGELFF
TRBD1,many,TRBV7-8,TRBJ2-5,TGTGCCAGCAGCCAAAATCAGGGGGCTCTTGGAGAGACCCAGTACTTC,CASSQNQGALGETQYF
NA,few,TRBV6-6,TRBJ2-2,TGTGCCAGCAGTTACCCGGGCGGGGAGCTGTTTTTT,CASSYPGGELFF
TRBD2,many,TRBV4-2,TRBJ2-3,TGTGCCAGCAGCCAAGGACTAGCTGATACGCAGTATTTT,CASSQGLADTQYF
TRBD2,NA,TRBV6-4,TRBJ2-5,TGTGCCATCAGGGCATGCGCGGGAGGCATGGAGACCCAGTACTTC,CAIRACAGGMETQYF
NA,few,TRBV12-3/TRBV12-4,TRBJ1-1,TGTGCCAGCAGTTTATGGGCAGGGGTTGAAGCTTTCTTT,CASSLWAGVEAFF
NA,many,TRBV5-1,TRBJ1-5,TGCGCCAGCAGCTTGGTAGGTGGGGCTCAGCCCCAGCATTTT,CASSLVGGAQPQHF
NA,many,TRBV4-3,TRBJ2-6,TGCGCCAGCAGCCAAGAAGGCGCGGGATCTGGGGCCAACGTCCTGACTTTC,CASSQEGAGSGANVLTF
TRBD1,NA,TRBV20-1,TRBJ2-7,TGCAGTGCTTGGGACAGGGACTTTGAGCAGTACTTC,CSAWDRDFEQYF
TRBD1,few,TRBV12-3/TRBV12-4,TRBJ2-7,TGTGCCAGCAGTACCGCTCCGGGACAGGGGGCGGGAGAGCAGCACTTC,CASSTAPGQGAGEQHF
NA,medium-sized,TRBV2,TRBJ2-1,TGTGCCAGCAGTCAGAGGGATGAGCAGTTCTTC,CASSQRDEQFF
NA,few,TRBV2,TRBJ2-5,TGTGACAGCAGGGACATGGTACAAGAGACCCAGTACTTC,CDSRDMVQETQYF
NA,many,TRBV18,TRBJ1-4,TGTGCCAGCTCGCAGGACCTCGATGAAAAACTGTTTTTT,CASSQDLDEKLFF
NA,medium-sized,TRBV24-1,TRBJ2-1,TGTGCCACCTCGTCAGCGGGCTCCTACAATGAGCAGTTCTTC,CATSSAGSYNEQFF
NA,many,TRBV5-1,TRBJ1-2,TGCGCCAGCAGCTTTTCAGGGAGGGGTGGCTACACCTTC,CASSFSGRGGYTF
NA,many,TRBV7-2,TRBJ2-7,TGTGCCAGCAGCTTACTTACAGCGACATACGAGCAGTACTTC,CASSLLTATYEQYF
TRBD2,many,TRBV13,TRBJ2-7,TGTGCCAGCAGCTTAGAGGCCCGGCTAGCGGGTAACTCCTACGAGCAGTACTTC,CASSLEARLAGNSYEQYF
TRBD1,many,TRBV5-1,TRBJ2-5,TGCGCCAGCAGCTTGTTGGGACAGGGGGCGCGGGAGACCCAGTACTTC,CASSLLGQGARETQYF
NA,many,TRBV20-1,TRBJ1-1,TGCAGTGCCTCGAAGATTAACACTGAAGCTTTCTTT,CSASKINTEAFF
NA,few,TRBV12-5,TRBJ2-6,TGTGCTGGTGGTTTCCAACAGGGATCTGGGGCCAACTTCCTGACTTTC,CAGGFQQGSGANFLTF
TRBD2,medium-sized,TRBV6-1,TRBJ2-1,TGTGCGATACAACCGGGACTAGCGGGATTCTACAATGAGCAGTTCTTC,CAIQPGLAGFYNEQFF
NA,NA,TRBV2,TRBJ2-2,TGTGCCAGCATGATAGAGGGCAGGACCACCGGGGAGCTGTTTTTT,CASMIEGRTTGELFF
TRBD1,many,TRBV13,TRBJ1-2,TGTGCCAGCAGCATAGGACAGGATGGCTACACCTTC,CASSIGQDGYTF
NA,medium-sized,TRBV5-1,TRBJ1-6,TGCGCCAGCAGTTGGGACACAAGTTCGGATTCACCCCTCCACTTT,CASSWDTSSDSPLHF
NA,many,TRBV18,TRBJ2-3,TGTGCCAGCTCACAAGATGGCACAGATACGCAGTATTTT,CASSQDGTDTQYF
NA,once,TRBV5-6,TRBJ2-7,TGTGCCAGCAGCTTGAGGCACACTAGCTGGAGTGGCAACGAGCAGTACTTC,CASSLRHTSWSGNEQYF
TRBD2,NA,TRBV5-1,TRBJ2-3,TGCGCCAGCAGCTTGGAGGTCAGCGGGGGTAGGGATACGCAGTATTTT,CASSLEVSGGRDTQYF
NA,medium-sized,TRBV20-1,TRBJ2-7,TGCAGTACCCGCCGGACGGAACCCTACGAGCAGTACTTC,CSTRRTEPYEQYF
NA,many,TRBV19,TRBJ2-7,TGTGCCAGTAAAGTTCCAGCTCGGGACGAGCGGTACTTC,CASKVPARDERYF
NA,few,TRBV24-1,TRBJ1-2,TGTGCCACCCAGGGGATACATGGCTACACATTC,CATQGIHGYTF
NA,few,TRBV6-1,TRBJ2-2,TGTGCCAGCAGCCCAAGGCCGAACACCGGGGAGCTGTTTTTT,CASSPRPNTGELFF